This passage covers 20 T cell receptor beta chains from one sample sequenced in a study of vaccination and CD4 T cells after COVID-19. The treatment is: approximately 10-day PBMC culture with coronavirus spike peptide pools or control peptides (ViraFEST assay). The Oncomine TCR Beta short-read assay sequenced DNA from cultured CD4+ T cells. One entry per CDR3 protein results from TCRdb running MiXCR on the PCR reads. The sample yields around 20,000 distinct CDR3 sequences, roughly two thirds seen once. These receptors have no identified antigens. Sequenced: CD4+ T cells from blood, cultured in vitro. The receptors were sampled from a human donor who had recovered from COVID-19.

The chain has TRBV6-1 and TRBJ1-2; D not resolved. The CDR3 loop spans 13 amino acids. Trimming pared 6 bases from V and 8 bases from J, leaving 16 bases between. The V gene's germline CDR1 is MNHNS and CDR2 SASEGT. The CDR3 DNA sequence: TGTGCCAGCAGCCCCGTGCCGCCCGGGGGCTACACCTTC. The encoded protein is CASSPVPPGGYTF.

This chain connects TRBV20-1 to TRBJ2-7; either TRBD1 or TRBD2 may fit D (5 bases each). In germline, CDR1 is DFQATT, CDR2 SNEGSKA (reference sequence). The germline V and J ends were trimmed by 3 bases and 2 bases, with 26 bases remaining between them. The CDR3 has 18 amino acids. CDR3 DNA sequence: TGCAGTGCTAGGCCACAACACACCGGGACCCCGAGGCCCTACGAGCAGTACTTC. It is translated as CSARPQHTGTPRPYEQYF.

CDR3 in DNA: TGTGCCAGCAGTGAAGGGGTGGAGGGAGAGGGATATGGCTACACCTTC. Translation gives CASSEGVEGEGYGYTF. This sequence joins TRBV25-1 and TRBJ1-2; unclear D gene. The V and J ends lost 2 bases and 5 bases respectively, with 18 bases between them. Germline-derived CDR1 and CDR2 are MGHDK and SYGVNS. CDR3 length: 16 residues.

The rearrangement uses TRBV7-2 and TRBJ2-5; D may correspond to TRBD1 or TRBD2 (5 bases each). Germline CDR1 is SGHTA and CDR2 is FQGNSA. Trimming pared 5 bases from V and 4 bases from J, leaving 20 bases between. The CDR3 runs to 16 residues. The CDR3 protein is CASSPSAFLGGETQYF. Here the CDR3 DNA reads TGTGCCAGCAGCCCCTCGGCGTTTCTTGGGGGAGAGACCCAGTACTTC.

CDR3 bases: TGTGCCAGCAGCCCGAATCCCGGGACAGGTTCGGGAAACACCATATATTTT. This sequence encodes CASSPNPGTGSGNTIYF. The chain joins TRBV7-9 to TRBJ1-3; TRBD1 matches 8 bases. This CDR3 has 17 residues. Germline lookup yields CDR1 SEHNR and CDR2 FQNEAQ (reference sequence). V lost 5 bases and J lost 4; bases outside the gene matches: 13.

This chain connects TRBV7-2 to TRBJ2-7, with D possibly being TRBD1 (6 bases). V dropped 5 bases and J dropped 4 bases, with 18 bases sitting between them. Germline V gives CDR1 SGHTA, CDR2 FQGNSA. This CDR3 is built from 15 residues. CDR3 sequence (DNA): TGTGCCAGCAGCCTGAAACCTACAGGGCCGTACGAGCAGTACTTC. This encodes CASSLKPTGPYEQYF.

This chain joins TRBV30 and TRBJ2-1, with 10 bases that match TRBD2. V was pared by 7 bases and J by 7 bases, with 7 bases of the junction left unmatched. Germline-derived CDR1 and CDR2 are GTSNPN and SVGIG (reference sequence). This CDR3 has 13 residues. This CDR3 reads CASLLAGLNEQFF. In DNA, the CDR3 is TGTGCCTCCCTACTAGCGGGACTGAATGAGCAGTTCTTC.

The chain links TRBV5-1 to TRBJ1-6; 7 nucleotides agree with TRBD1. Germline V gene data show CDR1 as SGHRS and CDR2 as YFSETQ. Trimming cost V 4 bases and J 3 bases; bases outside gene matches: 1. This CDR3 has 14 residues. CDR3 sequence (DNA): TGCGCCAGCAGCGGACAGGACTATAATTCACCCCTCCACTTT. The encoded protein is CASSGQDYNSPLHF.

The chain is built from TRBV24-1 and TRBJ1-5; D not certain. CDR1 and CDR2 (germline): KGHDR, SFDVKD. CDR3 length equals 12 residues. V lost 3 bases and J 3 bases, leaving 2 bases between the germline ends. CDR3 sequence reads: CATSDHNQPQHF. The CDR3 DNA follows: TGTGCCACCAGTGATCACAATCAGCCCCAGCATTTT.

This rearrangement joins TRBV11-3 to TRBJ2-1; D assignment may be TRBD1 or TRBD2 (5 bases each). The CDR3 totals 15 residues. V lost 5 bases and J 0 bases, leaving 11 bases between the germline ends. From germline, CDR1 is SGHNT and CDR2 YENEEA. The CDR3 here is CASSRDPSSYNEQFF. The CDR3 DNA reads as TGTGCCAGCAGCCGGGACCCGAGCTCCTACAATGAGCAGTTCTTC.

DNA of the CDR3: TGCGCCAGCAGCCAGGACTTTAACACTGAAGCTTTCTTT. It specifies CASSQDFNTEAFF. The chain carries TRBV4-3 and TRBJ1-1, with D uncertain. V lost 3 bases and J 2 bases, leaving 7 bases between the germline ends. The CDR3 consists of 13 residues. Germline V gene sequence: CDR1 LGHNA, CDR2 YSLEER.

V usage is TRBV20-1 and J usage is TRBJ1-2; D possibly corresponds to TRBD1 (5 bases). CDR1 and CDR2 (germline): DFQATT, SNEGSKA (reference sequence). The CDR3 runs to 13 residues. V was shortened by 3 bases and J by 7 bases, with 15 bases between the two germline ends. CDR3 nucleotides: TGCAGTGCTAGCTCTCCCGGGGCCATTGGCTACACCTTC. It translates to CSASSPGAIGYTF.

The chain couples TRBV4-1 to TRBJ1-3; no clear D. The CDR3 is 14 amino acids. V gave up 0 bases and J gave up 5 bases, with 8 bases separating them. CDR1 MGHRA and CDR2 YSYEKL come from the germline V gene. CDR3 sequence: CASSQDSARNTIYF. The CDR3 coding sequence is TGCGCCAGCAGCCAAGATAGCGCCAGAAACACCATATATTTT.

This chain uses TRBV12-3 or TRBV12-4 with TRBJ1-6; maybe TRBD1 (5 bases). CDR3 length: 15 amino acids. V was pared by 2 bases and J by 9 bases, with 14 bases between. The DNA for the CDR3 is TGTGCCAGCAGTTTAAGGGGTGGCATGGGTTCACCCCTCCACTTT. This sequence encodes CASSLRGGMGSPLHF.

This rearrangement joins TRBV7-2 to TRBJ2-7; D is undetermined. The CDR3 covers 13 residues. Germline CDR1 and CDR2: SGHTA and FQGNSA. V lost 10 bases and J lost 4, with 17 bases in between. In nucleotides, the CDR3 is TGTGCCACCTCGATGGCCCATCAATACGAGCAGTACTTC. Translation gives CATSMAHQYEQYF.

The rearrangement uses TRBV30 and TRBJ1-2; TRBD1 matches at 8 bases. With 3 bases clipped from V and 7 bases from J, the junction kept 4 bases outside the gene matches. Germline V lookup: CDR1 GTSNPN, CDR2 SVGIG (reference sequence). The CDR3 spans 12 residues. The CDR3 DNA reads as TGTGCCTGGAGGCAGGGGGCGGGTGGCTACACCTTC. It encodes CAWRQGAGGYTF.

The rearrangement joins TRBV30 to TRBJ1-2; weak D call: TRBD1 (6 bases). This CDR3 region has 14 residues. Per germline, CDR1 GTSNPN and CDR2 SVGIG (reference sequence). Trimming pared 2 bases from V and 1 base from J, leaving 11 bases between. The CDR3 protein is CAWSRQAVNYGYTF. CDR3 bases: TGTGCCTGGAGTAGACAGGCTGTTAACTATGGCTACACCTTC.

A single count supports this clonotype. This sequence joins TRBV20-1 and TRBJ2-3, with 10 bases identical to TRBD2. V shed 7 bases and J 4 bases; nucleotides not matched to a gene: 11. The CDR3 runs to 15 residues. The V gene's germline CDR1 is DFQATT and CDR2 SNEGSKA (reference sequence). The CDR3 loop is CSEMGLAGVPDTQYF. CDR3 nucleotide sequence: TGCAGTGAAATGGGGCTAGCGGGAGTCCCAGATACGCAGTATTTT.

This clonotype occurred a few times. This chain connects TRBV19 to TRBJ1-3; D unresolved. Germline V lookup: CDR1 LNHDA, CDR2 SQIVND (reference sequence). Trimming stripped 5 bases from V and 0 bases from J, with 11 bases between. This CDR3 is built from 15 residues. The CDR3 nucleotides read TGTGCCAGTAGTCCAGAGACCGACTCTGGAAACACCATATATTTT. Its translation: CASSPETDSGNTIYF.

The chain recombines TRBV15 with TRBJ2-3, with D possibly matching TRBD1 (6 bases). The CDR3 has 18 residues. Trimming cost V 0 bases and J 1 base, with 17 bases left between them. Germline-derived CDR1 and CDR2 are LNHNV and YYDKDF (reference sequence). The CDR3 region has the DNA TGTGCCACCAGCAGAGATAGAGGGGCCAGGGGAGGCACAGATACGCAGTATTTT. It yields the protein CATSRDRGARGGTDTQYF.